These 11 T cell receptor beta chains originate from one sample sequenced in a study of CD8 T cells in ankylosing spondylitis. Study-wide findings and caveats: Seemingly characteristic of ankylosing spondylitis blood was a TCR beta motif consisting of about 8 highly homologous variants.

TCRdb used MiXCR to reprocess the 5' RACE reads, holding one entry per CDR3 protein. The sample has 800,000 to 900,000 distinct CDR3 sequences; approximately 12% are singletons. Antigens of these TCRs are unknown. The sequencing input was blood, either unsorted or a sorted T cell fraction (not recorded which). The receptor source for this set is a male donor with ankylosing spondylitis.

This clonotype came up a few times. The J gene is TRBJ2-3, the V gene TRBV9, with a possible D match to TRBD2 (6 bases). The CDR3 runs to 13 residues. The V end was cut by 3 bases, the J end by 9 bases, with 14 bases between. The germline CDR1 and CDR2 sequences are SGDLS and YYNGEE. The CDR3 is CASSAGDLGTQYF. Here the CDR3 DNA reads TGTGCCAGCAGCGCCGGGGACTTAGGGACGCAGTATTTT.

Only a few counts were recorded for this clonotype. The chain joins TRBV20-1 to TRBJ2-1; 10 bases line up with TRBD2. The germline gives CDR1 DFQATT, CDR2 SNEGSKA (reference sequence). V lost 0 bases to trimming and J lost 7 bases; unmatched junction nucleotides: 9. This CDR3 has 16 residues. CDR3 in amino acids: CSARDPAGGSDNEQFF. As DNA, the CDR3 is TGCAGTGCTAGAGACCCAGCGGGAGGGTCGGATAATGAGCAGTTCTTC.

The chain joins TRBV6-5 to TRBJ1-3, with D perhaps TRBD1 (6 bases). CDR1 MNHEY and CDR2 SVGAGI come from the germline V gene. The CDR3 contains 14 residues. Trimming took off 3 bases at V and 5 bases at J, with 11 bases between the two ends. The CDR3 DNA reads TGTGCCAGCAGTTATGATCAGGGGAGAAACACCATATATTTT. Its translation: CASSYDQGRNTIYF.

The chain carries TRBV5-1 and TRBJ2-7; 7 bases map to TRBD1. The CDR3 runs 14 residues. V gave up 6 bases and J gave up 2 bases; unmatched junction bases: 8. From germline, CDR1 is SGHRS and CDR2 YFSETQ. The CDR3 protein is CASTSGGAPYEQYF. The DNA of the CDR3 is TGCGCCAGCACCTCAGGGGGTGCTCCCTACGAGCAGTACTTC. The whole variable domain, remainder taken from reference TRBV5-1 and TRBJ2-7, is KAGVTQTPRYLIKTRGQQVTLSCSPISGHRSVSWYQQTPGQGLQFLFEYFSETQRNKGNFPGRFSGRQFSNSRSEMNVSTLELGDSALYLCASTSGGAPYEQYFGPGTRLTVT.

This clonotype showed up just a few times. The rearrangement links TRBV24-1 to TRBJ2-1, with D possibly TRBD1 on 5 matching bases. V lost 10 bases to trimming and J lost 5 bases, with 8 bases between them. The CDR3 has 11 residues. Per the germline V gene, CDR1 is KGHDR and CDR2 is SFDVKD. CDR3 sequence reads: CATGDDNEQFF. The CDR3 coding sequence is TGTGCCACAGGGGATGACAATGAGCAGTTCTTC.

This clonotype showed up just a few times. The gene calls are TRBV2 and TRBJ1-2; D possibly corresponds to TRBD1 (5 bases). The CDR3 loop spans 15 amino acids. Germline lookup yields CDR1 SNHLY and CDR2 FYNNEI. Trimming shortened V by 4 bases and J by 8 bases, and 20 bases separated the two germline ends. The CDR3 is CASSASWTPSRGYTF. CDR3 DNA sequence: TGTGCCAGCAGTGCCTCCTGGACACCTTCTCGCGGCTACACCTTC.

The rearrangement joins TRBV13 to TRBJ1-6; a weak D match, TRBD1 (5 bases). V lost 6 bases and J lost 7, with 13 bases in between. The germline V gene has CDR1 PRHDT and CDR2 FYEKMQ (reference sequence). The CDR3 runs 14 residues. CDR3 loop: CASRGGALNSPLHF. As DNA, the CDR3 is TGTGCCAGCAGGGGAGGGGCGCTCAATTCACCCCTCCACTTT.

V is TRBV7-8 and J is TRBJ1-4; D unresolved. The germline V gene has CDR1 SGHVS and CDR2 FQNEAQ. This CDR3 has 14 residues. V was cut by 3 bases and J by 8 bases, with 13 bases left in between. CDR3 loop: CASSFRPGREKLFF. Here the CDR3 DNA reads TGTGCCAGCAGCTTCCGACCCGGACGGGAAAAACTGTTTTTT.

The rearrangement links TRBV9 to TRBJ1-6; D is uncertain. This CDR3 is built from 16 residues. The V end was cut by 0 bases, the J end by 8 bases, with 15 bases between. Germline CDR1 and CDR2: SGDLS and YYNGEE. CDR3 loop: CASSVGVGSRDSPLHF. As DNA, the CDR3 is TGTGCCAGCAGCGTAGGAGTGGGCTCTCGAGATTCACCCCTCCACTTT. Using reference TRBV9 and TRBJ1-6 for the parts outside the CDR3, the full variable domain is DSGVTQTPKHLITATGQRVTLRCSPRSGDLSVYWYQQSLDQGLQFLIQYYNGEERAKGNILERFSAQQFPDLHSELNLSSLELGDSALYFCASSVGVGSRDSPLHFGNGTRLTVT.

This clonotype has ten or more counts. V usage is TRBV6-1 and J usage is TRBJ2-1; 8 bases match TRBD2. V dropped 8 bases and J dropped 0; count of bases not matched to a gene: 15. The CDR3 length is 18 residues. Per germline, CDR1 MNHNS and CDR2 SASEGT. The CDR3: CASGWRREAYSSYNEQFF. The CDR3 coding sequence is TGTGCCAGCGGGTGGCGGCGGGAGGCTTACAGCTCCTACAATGAGCAGTTCTTC.

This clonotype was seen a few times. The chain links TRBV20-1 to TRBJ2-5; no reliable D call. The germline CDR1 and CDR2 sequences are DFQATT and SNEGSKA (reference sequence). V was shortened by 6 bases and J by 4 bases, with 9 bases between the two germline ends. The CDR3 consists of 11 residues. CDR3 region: CSAMGVETQYF. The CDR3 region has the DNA TGCAGTGCCATGGGCGTAGAGACCCAGTACTTC.